This TCR beta chain is from a study of shared clonotypes between healthy human individuals. Study background: Donors, aged 18 to 49, were a couple of women and three men. Per donor, CD8 memory used one plate, CD8 naive used two, CD4 memory used three and CD4 naive used three.

The germline V and J ends were trimmed by 5 bases and 0 bases, with 12 bases remaining between them. The CDR3 is 15 amino acids. CDR1 is SGHAT and CDR2 is FQDESV in the germline V gene (reference sequence). An assay was performed, and its level was deep. An even split of each subset's genomic DNA across several immunoSEQ plates was performed. Clones were read by immunoSEQ multiplex PCR, and TCRdb kept only the in-frame ones, dropping some. This sample yields over a million clones, of which about 84% are seen a single time; under 0.8% belongs to the top ten. This chain links TRBV11-1 with TRBJ2-3; D is unclear. Sequenced input: memory CD4+ T cells from PBMCs. Stated subset: CD45RA-negative fraction. The sequence was obtained from a man aged 18 to 29 in good health. Some clones in this sample may be carry-over from other donors' samples. CDR3 amino acids: CASSRDAHSTDTQYF. CDR3 DNA sequence: TGTGCCAGCAGCCGCGACGCGCATAGCACAGATACGCAGTATTTT.